What follows describes a single T cell receptor (beta chain). This sample stems from a study of blood T cell repertoires in COVID-19. Across the study: COVID-19 samples collected from the United States, Italy and Spain covered acute and convalescent phases. From T cells, B-cell-depleted T cells, or PBMCs came the material, which was cDNA or gDNA.

Trimming removed 6 bases from V and 3 bases from J, with 6 bases in between. From germline, CDR1 is LNHNV and CDR2 YYDKDF (reference sequence). This CDR3 is built from 12 residues. Study processing details: By means of reference gene primer amplification, nucleated cell counts were estimated. Assay: immunoSEQ multiplex PCR; the TCRdb copy retains only in-frame clones and omits some. V and J calls and clone size follow that table, whereas D and trimming were derived from the DNA. The table has roughly 150,000 clones, about 79% seen once. This clonotype was sampled from a woman between 45 and 60 years old in a cohort sampled during active or convalescent COVID-19. Material for sequencing was peripheral blood. This chain links TRBV15 with TRBJ1-5; D remains ambiguous. Here the CDR3 reads CATRADNQPQHF. The CDR3 coding sequence is TGTGCCACCAGGGCCGACAATCAGCCCCAGCATTTT.